These T cell receptor beta chains were read from a single sample in a study of response to subunit inactivated influenza vaccine. From the RT-PCR reads, TCRdb called clonotypes with MiXCR, one entry per CDR3 protein. Of under 850,000 distinct CDR3 sequences listed, roughly 18% are singletons. Sequences were derived from PBMCs from blood, sampled about 5 days after vaccination. The receptors shown here come from a man between 45 and 60 years old who received an inactivated influenza vaccine. Both conserved end residues are part of each CDR3. Fields, in order: J gene, V gene, D gene, clone size, CDR3 protein, CDR3 DNA. D genes are given only for firm matches. Only some rows state a clone size, as once, few, many or a class for expanded clones.

J: TRBJ1-1; V: TRBV28; D: NA; size: NA; CDR3: CASSLGRGGDTEAFF; DNA: TGTGCCAGCAGTTTAGGGAGGGGCGGAGACACTGAAGCTTTCTTT
J: TRBJ2-1; V: TRBV4-2; D: NA; size: few; CDR3: CASSGSQGTPYNEQFF; DNA: TGTGCCAGCAGCGGCTCCCAGGGGACCCCCTACAATGAGCAGTTCTTC
J: TRBJ1-1; V: TRBV6-2/TRBV6-3; D: TRBD1; size: NA; CDR3: CASSYLTGGYTEAFF; DNA: TGTGCCAGCAGTTACTTGACAGGGGGCTACACTGAAGCTTTCTTT
J: TRBJ2-3; V: TRBV7-9; D: NA; size: once; CDR3: CASSQRSGFTDTQYF; DNA: TGTGCCAGCAGCCAGCGGAGCGGGTTCACAGATACGCAGTATTTT
J: TRBJ1-2; V: TRBV5-1; D: NA; size: NA; CDR3: CASSPDGRNYGYTF; DNA: TGCGCCAGCAGCCCGGACGGCAGAAACTATGGCTACACCTTC
J: TRBJ2-5; V: TRBV2; D: NA; size: NA; CDR3: CASTFGYGGEETQYF; DNA: TGTGCCAGCACTTTCGGTTATGGGGGCGAAGAGACCCAGTACTTC
J: TRBJ2-2; V: TRBV2; D: NA; size: NA; CDR3: CASIEGLLTGELFF; DNA: TGTGCCAGCATCGAGGGCCTTCTTACCGGGGAGCTGTTTTTT
J: TRBJ2-7; V: TRBV5-1; D: NA; size: NA; CDR3: CASSFSTGDSYEQYF; DNA: TGCGCCAGCAGCTTCTCCACGGGGGACTCCTACGAGCAGTACTTC
J: TRBJ2-7; V: TRBV10-3; D: TRBD1; size: NA; CDR3: CAISDYGQGAYEQYF; DNA: TGTGCCATCAGTGACTATGGACAGGGGGCCTACGAGCAGTACTTC
J: TRBJ2-7; V: TRBV18; D: TRBD1; size: NA; CDR3: CASSERDRGYEQYF; DNA: TGTGCCAGCTCTGAAAGGGACAGGGGCTACGAGCAGTACTTC
J: TRBJ2-2; V: TRBV5-1; D: TRBD2; size: NA; CDR3: CASSGSGLNTGELFF; DNA: TGCGCCAGCAGCGGTAGCGGGCTGAACACCGGGGAGCTGTTTTTT
J: TRBJ2-1; V: TRBV11-2; D: TRBD2; size: NA; CDR3: CASSLVPNLSSGRASEQFF; DNA: TGTGCCAGCAGCTTAGTCCCCAACCTGTCTAGCGGGAGGGCCAGTGAGCAGTTCTTC
J: TRBJ2-7; V: TRBV7-2; D: NA; size: few; CDR3: CASSPSAVNYEQYF; DNA: TGTGCCAGCAGCCCCTCGGCAGTAAACTACGAGCAGTACTTC
J: TRBJ1-5; V: TRBV6-5; D: NA; size: few; CDR3: CASSYAPPRAGNQPQHF; DNA: TGTGCCAGCAGTTACGCCCCTCCAAGGGCCGGCAATCAGCCCCAGCATTTT
J: TRBJ1-1; V: TRBV4-1; D: NA; size: NA; CDR3: CASSQVGRVNTEAFF; DNA: TGCGCCAGCAGCCAAGTCGGGCGCGTGAACACTGAAGCTTTCTTT
J: TRBJ2-3; V: TRBV20-1; D: TRBD2; size: many; CDR3: CSASRWASGRGTDTQYF; DNA: TGCAGTGCCTCTAGGTGGGCTAGCGGGAGAGGCACAGATACGCAGTATTTT
J: TRBJ2-7; V: TRBV5-1; D: NA; size: NA; CDR3: CASSLAHATYEQYF; DNA: TGCGCCAGCAGCTTGGCACACGCAACCTACGAGCAGTACTTC
J: TRBJ1-1; V: TRBV30; D: NA; size: NA; CDR3: CAWSYRADTEAFF; DNA: TGTGCCTGGAGCTATAGGGCCGACACTGAAGCTTTCTTT
J: TRBJ2-7; V: TRBV12-3/TRBV12-4; D: NA; size: NA; CDR3: CASSFFGYEQYF; DNA: TGTGCCAGCAGTTTTTTCGGGTACGAGCAGTACTTC
J: TRBJ2-1; V: TRBV9; D: TRBD2; size: few; CDR3: CASSVASGGPGNEQFF; DNA: TGTGCCAGCAGCGTAGCTAGCGGGGGGCCAGGCAATGAGCAGTTCTTC
J: TRBJ2-1; V: TRBV20-1; D: NA; size: NA; CDR3: CSASPGQGRLGIF; DNA: TGCAGTGCTAGCCCTGGGCAGGGAAGGTTGGGGATCTTC
J: TRBJ2-1; V: TRBV3-1; D: NA; size: NA; CDR3: CASSLERWASYNEQFF; DNA: TGTGCCAGCAGTCTCGAGAGGTGGGCATCCTACAATGAGCAGTTCTTC
J: TRBJ1-1; V: TRBV6-1; D: TRBD1; size: few; CDR3: CASSPGTGVTNTEAFF; DNA: TGTGCCAGCAGTCCCGGGACAGGGGTGACGAACACTGAAGCTTTCTTT
J: TRBJ2-3; V: TRBV7-3; D: NA; size: NA; CDR3: CASSYRQGGADTQYF; DNA: TGTGCCAGCAGTTACCGACAGGGAGGTGCAGATACGCAGTATTTT
J: TRBJ2-1; V: TRBV29-1; D: NA; size: many; CDR3: CSVEWQGGDDEQFF; DNA: TGCAGCGTCGAATGGCAGGGGGGGGACGATGAGCAGTTCTTC
J: TRBJ1-1; V: TRBV29-1; D: NA; size: NA; CDR3: CSLRPRLNTEAFF; DNA: TGCAGCTTAAGGCCCCGATTGAACACTGAAGCTTTCTTT
J: TRBJ2-3; V: TRBV27; D: TRBD1; size: NA; CDR3: CASGSTHRSTTGFTDTQYF; DNA: TGTGCCAGCGGATCAACGCACCGGTCCACGACAGGGTTCACAGATACGCAGTATTTT
J: TRBJ2-5; V: TRBV10-3; D: NA; size: few; CDR3: CAISESLGLNSQETQYF; DNA: TGTGCCATCAGTGAGTCACTAGGCCTAAACTCCCAAGAGACCCAGTACTTC
J: TRBJ2-3; V: TRBV20-1; D: NA; size: many; CDR3: CSASLVASVKPDTQYF; DNA: TGCAGTGCTAGTCTTGTGGCTAGCGTGAAGCCAGATACGCAGTATTTT
J: TRBJ2-7; V: TRBV20-1; D: TRBD1; size: NA; CDR3: CSADRGNSYEQYF; DNA: TGCAGTGCAGACAGGGGAAACTCCTACGAGCAGTACTTC
J: TRBJ2-7; V: TRBV6-1; D: TRBD1; size: NA; CDR3: CASSKGQIYEQYF; DNA: TGTGCCAGCAGCAAGGGACAGATCTACGAGCAGTACTTC
J: TRBJ1-2; V: TRBV4-2; D: TRBD1; size: NA; CDR3: CASSRDRGRRGDTF; DNA: TGTGCCAGCAGCCGGGACAGGGGGCGCCGGGGCGACACCTTC
J: TRBJ2-1; V: TRBV10-3; D: TRBD2; size: few; CDR3: CAIGGSGGSFF; DNA: TGTGCCATCGGGGGTAGCGGGGGGTCGTTCTTC
J: TRBJ2-1; V: TRBV29-1; D: TRBD2; size: many; CDR3: CSVSRTSGAAEQFF; DNA: TGCAGCGTCTCGCGGACTAGCGGAGCTGCTGAGCAGTTCTTC
J: TRBJ1-5; V: TRBV15; D: NA; size: NA; CDR3: CATSRDVTPNQPQHF; DNA: TGTGCCACCAGCAGAGATGTAACACCCAATCAGCCCCAGCATTTT
J: TRBJ2-1; V: TRBV29-1; D: NA; size: NA; CDR3: CSVRAGDGRGGEQFF; DNA: TGCAGCGTTCGAGCGGGTGACGGACGGGGCGGTGAGCAGTTCTTC
J: TRBJ1-1; V: TRBV6-2/TRBV6-3; D: NA; size: few; CDR3: CASTGSGTEAFF; DNA: TGTGCCAGCACCGGCAGTGGCACTGAAGCTTTCTTT
J: TRBJ2-7; V: TRBV7-2; D: TRBD2; size: few; CDR3: CASSLVKRGDFYEQYF; DNA: TGTGCCAGCAGCTTAGTTAAGCGGGGGGACTTCTACGAGCAGTACTTC
J: TRBJ2-5; V: TRBV20-1; D: TRBD2; size: few; CDR3: CSARKTSGGKETQYF; DNA: TGCAGTGCTAGGAAGACTAGCGGGGGAAAAGAGACCCAGTACTTC
J: TRBJ2-1; V: TRBV11-2; D: TRBD2; size: few; CDR3: CASSLVRTSGSNEQFF; DNA: TGTGCCAGCAGCTTAGTAAGGACTAGCGGGAGCAATGAGCAGTTCTTC
J: TRBJ2-7; V: TRBV5-1; D: NA; size: NA; CDR3: CASSLGPGYSYEQYF; DNA: TGCGCCAGCAGCTTGGGCCCAGGCTACTCCTACGAGCAGTACTTC
J: TRBJ2-3; V: TRBV20-1; D: TRBD1; size: NA; CDR3: CSAGQGAPDTQYF; DNA: TGCAGTGCTGGACAGGGGGCTCCAGATACGCAGTATTTT
J: TRBJ2-2; V: TRBV5-1; D: NA; size: many; CDR3: CASSGQNTGELFF; DNA: TGCGCCAGCAGCGGACAGAACACCGGGGAGCTGTTTTTT
J: TRBJ2-3; V: TRBV29-1; D: NA; size: NA; CDR3: CSVRSPSLNTQYF; DNA: TGCAGCGTTCGCTCCCCCTCGTTGAATACGCAGTATTTT
J: TRBJ2-1; V: TRBV7-9; D: NA; size: NA; CDR3: CASTLGFSNEQFF; DNA: TGTGCCAGCACCCTAGGCTTCAGCAATGAGCAGTTCTTC
J: TRBJ1-4; V: TRBV9; D: NA; size: many; CDR3: CASSVTGATNEKLFF; DNA: TGTGCCAGCAGCGTCACAGGTGCAACTAATGAAAAACTGTTTTTT
J: TRBJ2-5; V: TRBV5-5; D: TRBD1; size: few; CDR3: CASSFPTGGLETQYF; DNA: TGTGCCAGCAGCTTCCCGACAGGGGGTCTGGAGACCCAGTACTTC
J: TRBJ1-6; V: TRBV6-4; D: TRBD1; size: NA; CDR3: CASSEGRGLSPLHF; DNA: TGTGCCAGCAGTGAGGGCAGGGGGCTCTCACCCCTCCACTTT
J: TRBJ1-5; V: TRBV20-1; D: TRBD1; size: NA; CDR3: CSARDRARDSLRSNQPQHF; DNA: TGCAGTGCTAGAGATCGAGCCAGGGACAGTCTTCGTAGCAATCAGCCCCAGCATTTT
J: TRBJ2-1; V: TRBV30; D: NA; size: few; CDR3: CAWSRGADNEQFF; DNA: TGTGCCTGGAGTCGGGGGGCCGACAATGAGCAGTTCTTC
J: TRBJ2-1; V: TRBV12-5; D: TRBD2; size: NA; CDR3: CASGFRSGSLLYEQFF; DNA: TGTGCTAGTGGTTTCCGAAGCGGGAGTTTATTGTATGAGCAGTTCTTC